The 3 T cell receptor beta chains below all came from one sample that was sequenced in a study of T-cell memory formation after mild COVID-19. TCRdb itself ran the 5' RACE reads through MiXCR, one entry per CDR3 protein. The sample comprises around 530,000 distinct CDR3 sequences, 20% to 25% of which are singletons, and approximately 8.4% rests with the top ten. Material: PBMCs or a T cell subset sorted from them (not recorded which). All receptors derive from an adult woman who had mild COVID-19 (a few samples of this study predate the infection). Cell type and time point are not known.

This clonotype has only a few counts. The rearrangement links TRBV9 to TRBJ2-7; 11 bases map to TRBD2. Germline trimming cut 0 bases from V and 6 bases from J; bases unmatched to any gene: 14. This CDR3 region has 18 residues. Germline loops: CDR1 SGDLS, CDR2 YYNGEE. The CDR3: CASSVGSGWGTSGREQYF. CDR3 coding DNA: TGTGCCAGCAGCGTAGGTTCGGGATGGGGGACTAGCGGTCGCGAGCAGTACTTC. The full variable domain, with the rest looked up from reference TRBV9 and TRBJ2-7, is DSGVTQTPKHLITATGQRVTLRCSPRSGDLSVYWYQQSLDQGLQFLIQYYNGEERAKGNILERFSAQQFPDLHSELNLSSLELGDSALYFCASSVGSGWGTSGREQYFGPGTRLTVT.

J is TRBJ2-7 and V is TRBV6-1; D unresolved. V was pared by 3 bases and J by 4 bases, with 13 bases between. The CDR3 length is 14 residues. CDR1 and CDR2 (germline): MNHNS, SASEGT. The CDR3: CASSDLGSLYEQYF. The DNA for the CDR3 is TGTGCCAGCAGTGATCTAGGATCCCTGTACGAGCAGTACTTC.

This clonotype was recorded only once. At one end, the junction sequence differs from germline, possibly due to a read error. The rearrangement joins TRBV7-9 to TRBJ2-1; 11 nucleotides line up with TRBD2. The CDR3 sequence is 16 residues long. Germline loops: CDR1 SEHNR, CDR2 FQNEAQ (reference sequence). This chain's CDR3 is CANSPPLAGGLSEQFF. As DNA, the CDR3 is TGTGCCAACAGCCCCCCCTTAGCGGGGGGGCTAAGTGAGCAGTTCTTC.